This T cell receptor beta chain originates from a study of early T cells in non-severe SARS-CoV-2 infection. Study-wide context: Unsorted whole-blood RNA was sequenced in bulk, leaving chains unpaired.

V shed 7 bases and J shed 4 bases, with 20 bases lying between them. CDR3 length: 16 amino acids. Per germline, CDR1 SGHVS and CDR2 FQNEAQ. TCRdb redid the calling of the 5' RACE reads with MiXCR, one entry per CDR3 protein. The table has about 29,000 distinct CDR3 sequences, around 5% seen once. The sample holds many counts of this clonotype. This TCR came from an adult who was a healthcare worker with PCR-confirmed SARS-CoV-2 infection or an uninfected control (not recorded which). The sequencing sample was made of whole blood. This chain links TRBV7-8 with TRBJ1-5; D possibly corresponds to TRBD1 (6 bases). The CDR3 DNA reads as TGTGCCAGCACCGAACAGGGTGGGGCCCTTAATCAGCCCCAGCATTTT. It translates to CASTEQGGALNQPQHF.